Listed below are T cell receptor beta chains from one sample, sequenced in a study of T-cell reconstitution after alpha-beta-depleted transplantation in children. TCRdb re-called the PCR reads through MiXCR, storing one row per CDR3 protein. Altogether 400,000 to 500,000 distinct CDR3 sequences are present, approximately 11% being singletons, with the ten largest covering 4.5% to 6%. The sample in question was PBMCs from the stem cell graft donor, obtained from the stem cell graft. The receptors were sampled from a human donor who donated a stem cell graft to a child with acute myeloid leukemia. Each CDR3 is given with its conserved first and last residue. D genes are given only for firm matches. Clone sizes are given selectively: once, few, many, or a class where the clone is expanded.

J,D,length,size,V,CDR3,DNA
TRBJ1-1,TRBD1,12,.,TRBV6-5,CAVHRQGTEAFF,TGTGCCGTGCACCGACAGGGCACTGAAGCTTTCTTT
TRBJ2-1,.,14,few,TRBV7-2,CASSEWWAGNEQFF,TGTGCCAGCAGCGAGTGGTGGGCGGGCAATGAGCAGTTCTTC
TRBJ1-4,.,16,few,TRBV27,CASSSTPRAGVEKLFF,TGTGCCAGCAGTTCAACCCCTCGGGCAGGGGTTGAAAAACTGTTTTTT
TRBJ2-5,TRBD2,18,many,TRBV10-3,CAISESGLAGGVQETQYF,TGTGCCATCAGTGAGTCGGGACTAGCGGGAGGGGTTCAAGAGACCCAGTACTTC
TRBJ2-2,.,17,many,TRBV10-2,CASSESSWGLSPEELFF,TGCGCCAGCAGTGAGTCTTCGTGGGGGCTCTCACCGGAGGAGCTGTTTTTT
TRBJ2-3,.,15,few,TRBV5-4,CASSRGYVLSDTQYF,TGTGCCAGCAGCCGGGGTTATGTGTTGTCAGATACGCAGTATTTT
TRBJ1-5,.,19,.,TRBV7-8,CASSLSTSGVTGAGQPQHF,TGTGCCAGCAGCTTATCCACTTCTGGGGTGACGGGGGCAGGTCAGCCCCAGCATTTT
TRBJ2-4,.,13,.,TRBV4-1,CASYDSAKNSQYF,TGCGCCAGTTATGACAGCGCCAAAAACAGTCAGTACTTC
TRBJ1-5,.,14,many,TRBV20-1,CSALGGREFEPQHF,TGCAGTGCCTTAGGTGGGAGGGAATTTGAGCCCCAGCATTTT
TRBJ2-2,.,15,few,TRBV20-1,CCPTLSRRPTGELFF,TGCTGTCCCACCCTTTCGAGAAGACCCACCGGGGAGCTGTTTTTT
TRBJ1-6,.,16,.,TRBV20-1,CSARIGTLSENSPLHF,TGCAGTGCTAGAATAGGGACTCTCTCGGAGAATTCACCCCTCCACTTT
TRBJ2-7,.,14,few,TRBV6-5,CASSYGPSRYAQYF,TGTGCCAGCAGTTACGGGCCCTCACGCTATGCGCAGTACTTC
TRBJ2-3,TRBD1,16,.,TRBV3-1,CASSQGDRGWGDTQYF,TGTGCCAGCAGCCAAGGTGACAGGGGTTGGGGAGATACGCAGTATTTT
TRBJ2-5,.,14,few,TRBV3-1,CASSQDWFGETQYF,TGTGCCAGCAGCCAAGATTGGTTTGGGGAGACCCAGTACTTC
TRBJ2-5,TRBD1,13,.,TRBV20-1,CSASRQGMETQYF,TGCAGTGCTAGCCGACAGGGTATGGAGACCCAGTACTTC
TRBJ2-3,TRBD1,15,few,TRBV4-1,CASSQTDRHTDTQYF,TGCGCCAGCAGCCAAACGGACAGGCACACAGATACGCAGTATTTT
TRBJ2-7,.,13,.,TRBV28,CASRDGSGVEQYF,TGTGCCAGCCGGGACGGGAGTGGGGTCGAGCAGTACTTC
TRBJ1-3,.,15,once,TRBV7-6,CASSLGWGSGNTIYF,TGTGCCAGCAGCTTAGGGTGGGGGTCTGGAAACACCATATATTTT
TRBJ2-1,.,15,many,TRBV9,CASSVVLFVRDEQFF,TGTGCCAGCAGCGTAGTTTTGTTTGTCCGCGATGAGCAGTTCTTC
TRBJ2-1,TRBD2,16,.,TRBV3-1,CASSQGLAGDYNEQFF,TGTGCCAGCAGCCAGGGACTAGCGGGGGATTACAATGAGCAGTTCTTC
TRBJ2-5,.,12,few,TRBV7-2,CASTRLVETQYF,TGTGCCAGCACCAGGCTGGTGGAGACCCAGTACTTC
TRBJ1-2,.,14,few,TRBV7-9,CASSGRSPNYGYTF,TGTGCCAGCAGCGGTCGAAGTCCTAACTATGGCTACACCTTC
TRBJ2-1,.,13,many,TRBV10-2,CASSERGRREQFF,TGCGCCAGCAGTGAGAGGGGAAGGAGGGAGCAGTTCTTC
TRBJ1-2,.,14,few,TRBV7-2,CASSLVWQGNGYTF,TGTGCCAGCAGCTTAGTATGGCAGGGCAATGGCTACACCTTC
TRBJ2-7,TRBD2,14,.,TRBV12-3/TRBV12-4,CASKQGLAGGEQYF,TGTGCCAGCAAACAGGGACTAGCGGGAGGGGAGCAGTACTTC
TRBJ1-5,TRBD1,15,.,TRBV7-9,CASSSGTGRLQPQHF,TGTGCCAGCAGCTCAGGGACAGGGCGGTTGCAGCCCCAGCATTTT
TRBJ2-2,.,18,many,TRBV7-8,CASSLPRDKVEYTGELFF,TGTGCCAGCAGCTTGCCCAGGGACAAAGTAGAATACACCGGGGAGCTGTTTTTT
TRBJ2-1,TRBD2,16,.,TRBV3-1,CASSQVRGLAGAEQFF,TGTGCCAGCAGCCAAGTACGGGGACTAGCGGGGGCTGAGCAGTTCTTC
TRBJ2-7,TRBD1,12,.,TRBV20-1,CSAYDRAYEQYF,TGCAGTGCTTACGACAGGGCCTACGAGCAGTACTTC
TRBJ2-2,.,11,many,TRBV5-1,CASRETGELFF,TGCGCCAGCAGGGAAACCGGGGAGCTGTTTTTT
TRBJ1-5,TRBD1,15,few,TRBV5-1,CASREGQGAGQPQHF,TGCGCCAGCAGGGAGGGACAGGGGGCAGGTCAGCCCCAGCATTTT
TRBJ2-5,.,14,many,TRBV12-3/TRBV12-4,CASSPVGGRETQYF,TGTGCCAGCAGCCCCGTGGGTGGGCGGGAGACCCAGTACTTC
TRBJ2-1,.,12,many,TRBV20-1,CSARDERDPEFF,TGCAGTGCTAGAGATGAGAGGGACCCCGAGTTCTTC
TRBJ2-3,.,13,many,TRBV20-1,CSARLTVPDTQYF,TGCAGTGCTAGACTTACAGTTCCAGATACGCAGTATTTT
TRBJ2-7,.,14,.,TRBV27,CASSSPVTRYEQYF,TGTGCCAGCAGTTCCCCAGTTACGCGCTACGAGCAGTACTTC
TRBJ2-7,.,17,few,TRBV7-2,CASSPGYWGAGAREQYF,TGTGCCAGCAGCCCGGGCTATTGGGGCGCGGGGGCCCGCGAGCAGTACTTC
TRBJ1-1,TRBD1,14,few,TRBV20-1,CSAANVQGAREAFF,TGCAGTGCAGCCAACGTACAGGGGGCGAGGGAAGCTTTCTTT
TRBJ2-3,TRBD1,14,few,TRBV7-2,CASTRDRGSDTQYF,TGTGCCAGCACAAGGGACAGGGGATCGGATACGCAGTATTTT
TRBJ2-5,TRBD2,16,few,TRBV7-7,CASSSPGLAGAETQYF,TGTGCTAGCAGCTCCCCGGGACTAGCGGGGGCGGAGACCCAGTACTTC
TRBJ2-5,TRBD1,11,many,TRBV29-1,CSVPGTGIQYF,TGCAGCGTTCCCGGGACAGGGATCCAGTACTTC
TRBJ2-5,.,13,.,TRBV7-9,CASAEAGYETQYF,TGTGCCAGCGCGGAAGCAGGGTACGAGACCCAGTACTTC
TRBJ2-7,TRBD1,15,.,TRBV5-1,CASSLATGNLRAKYF,TGCGCCAGCAGCTTGGCGACAGGGAATCTACGAGCGAAGTACTTC
TRBJ1-5,TRBD1,15,.,TRBV20-1,CSASQTGGADQPQHF,TGCAGTGCTAGTCAGACAGGGGGAGCGGATCAGCCCCAGCATTTT
TRBJ2-2,TRBD2,14,.,TRBV25-1,CASSEAGAAGELFF,TGTGCCAGCAGTGAGGCGGGAGCGGCCGGGGAGCTGTTTTTT
TRBJ2-1,.,15,many,TRBV7-2,CASSLLRGSYNEQFF,TGTGCCAGCAGCTTACTGCGCGGCTCCTACAATGAGCAGTTCTTC
TRBJ2-1,.,15,many,TRBV9,CASSPGGGPYNEQFF,TGTGCCAGCAGTCCAGGGGGGGGACCTTACAATGAGCAGTTCTTC
TRBJ2-2,.,12,few,TRBV5-1,CASQGYTGELFF,TGCGCCAGCCAGGGGTACACCGGGGAGCTGTTTTTT
TRBJ1-3,.,14,few,TRBV10-2,CASFATTSGNTIYF,TGCGCCAGCTTCGCGACAACGTCTGGAAACACCATATATTTT
TRBJ1-6,TRBD1,15,few,TRBV9,CASSVAGTGARTPHF,TGTGCCAGCAGCGTAGCTGGGACAGGGGCACGGACCCCCCACTTT
TRBJ2-3,.,18,few,TRBV7-3,CASSQWGANRRGTDTQYF,TGTGCCAGCAGCCAATGGGGCGCGAATCGGCGCGGCACAGATACGCAGTATTTT
TRBJ2-1,.,16,few,TRBV7-3,CASSPDPGSSYNEQFF,TGTGCCAGCAGCCCCGATCCGGGGAGCTCCTACAATGAGCAGTTCTTC
TRBJ1-2,TRBD1,15,few,TRBV9,CASSETGGDSYGYTF,TGTGCCAGCAGCGAAACAGGGGGCGATAGCTATGGCTACACCTTC
TRBJ1-4,.,15,few,TRBV12-1,CASMPRASQKGKLFF,TGTGCCAGCATGCCACGGGCTTCGCAGAAAGGAAAACTGTTTTTT
TRBJ2-2,TRBD1,17,many,TRBV7-9,CASSPGTGTGGTGELFF,TGTGCCAGCAGCCCTGGGACAGGGACGGGAGGCACCGGGGAGCTGTTTTTT
TRBJ1-4,.,11,.,TRBV29-1,CSVDSSLGLFF,TGCAGCGTTGATTCGAGTTTGGGACTGTTTTTT
TRBJ2-1,.,13,.,TRBV20-1,CSARDPGRNEQFF,TGCAGTGCTAGAGATCCGGGACGCAATGAGCAGTTCTTC
TRBJ2-1,TRBD2,15,few,TRBV29-1,CSVDRFRGGRNEQFF,TGCAGCGTTGATCGATTCCGGGGGGGGAGGAATGAGCAGTTCTTC